These 20 T cell receptor beta chains were all obtained from the same sample, sequenced in a study of blood T cell repertoires in COVID-19 (dated by TCRdb to the early 2020s). The library was obtained by the immunoSEQ multiplex PCR assay. Sourced from immuneACCESS, this table was stored by TCRdb with only in-frame sequences that have V and J called. A share of the clones is absent; for the studies checked, an unresolved V gene accounts for under half, and the remainder has no known explanation. The table for this sample lists 95,000 to 150,000 clones; approximately 89% of them were counted only once. The ten top clones hold less than 3.5% of the sample. The sequencing sample was made of peripheral blood. Source of these receptors: an elderly woman with COVID-19, enrolled during active disease.

The V gene is TRBV28, the J gene TRBJ2-3, with TRBD2 matching 13 bases. Losses at the gene ends were 3 bases for V and 7 bases for J; bases not matched to a gene: 13. Germline V gene data show CDR1 as MDHEN and CDR2 as SYDVKM. The CDR3 runs 18 residues. The CDR3 loop is CASSLKRTSGRTIHTQYF. The CDR3 DNA reads TGTGCCAGCAGTTTGAAGAGGACTAGCGGGAGAACGATTCATACGCAGTATTTT.

The J gene is TRBJ2-1, the V gene TRBV29-1; possible D gene TRBD2, 5 bases. The germline gives CDR1 SQVTM, CDR2 ANQGSEA. V was cut by 4 bases and J by 8 bases, with 9 bases left in between. CDR3 size: 11 residues. CDR3 nucleotides: TGCAGCGTTGCCGTACTAGATGAGCAGTTCTTC. The encoded protein is CSVAVLDEQFF.

The chain carries TRBV4-3 and TRBJ2-1; TRBD2 matches 11 bases. Germline CDR1 LGHNA, CDR2 YSLEER. This CDR3 contains 16 residues. J lost 7 bases, V lost 0 bases, and 5 bases had no gene match. The CDR3 sequence is CASSQDISGRANEQFF. CDR3 in DNA: TGCGCCAGCAGCCAAGATATTAGCGGGAGGGCAAATGAGCAGTTCTTC.

The chain links TRBV13 to TRBJ1-2, with 9 nucleotides matching TRBD1. Trimming cost V 6 bases and J 4 bases; bases outside gene matches: 9. Per germline, CDR1 PRHDT and CDR2 FYEKMQ (reference sequence). CDR3 length equals 15 residues. The CDR3 reads CASRRRTGVGYGYTF. In DNA form, the CDR3 reads TGTGCCAGCAGGCGAAGGACAGGGGTGGGCTATGGCTACACCTTC. The entire variable domain, with the rest obtained from reference TRBV13 and TRBJ1-2, is as follows: AAGVIQSPRHLIKEKRETATLKCYPIPRHDTVYWYQQGPGQDPQFLISFYEKMQSDKGSIPDRFSAQQFSDYHSELNMSSLELGDSALYFCASRRRTGVGYGYTFGSGTRLTVV.

The rearrangement uses TRBV28 and TRBJ1-4; TRBD1 is a possible D gene (6 bases). The CDR3 loop spans 14 amino acids. Germline loops: CDR1 MDHEN, CDR2 SYDVKM. The germline V and J ends were trimmed by 3 bases and 7 bases, with 12 bases remaining between them. CDR3 region: CASSLVGGREKLFF. The CDR3, as DNA: TGTGCCAGCAGTTTGGTGGGGGGGCGTGAAAAACTGTTTTTT.

The V call is TRBV9, the J call TRBJ2-2; tentatively, D is TRBD2 (6 bases). The CDR3 spans 15 residues. From germline, CDR1 is SGDLS and CDR2 YYNGEE. Deletions cut 0 bases from V and 1 base from J, with 7 bases between. CDR3 region: CASSVGGENTGELFF. In nucleotides, the CDR3 is TGTGCCAGCAGCGTAGGGGGGGAGAACACCGGGGAGCTGTTTTTT.

This clone was seen a few times. This rearrangement joins TRBV24-1 to TRBJ1-5, with D perhaps matching TRBD1 (6 bases). Trimming stripped 7 bases from V and 0 bases from J, with 6 bases between. The CDR3 has 13 residues. Germline values: CDR1 KGHDR, CDR2 SFDVKD. The DNA for the CDR3 is TGTGCCACCAGCAGGGGTAGCAATCAGCCCCAGCATTTT. Protein: CATSRGSNQPQHF.

CDR3 sequence reads: CASSPNPAQGESFF. Written as DNA, the CDR3 is TGTGCCAGCAGTCCGAACCCCGCGCAGGGGGAGTCTTTCTTT. This chain uses TRBV28 with TRBJ1-1; 7 bases line up with TRBD1. The CDR3 runs to 14 residues. The trim removed 5 bases at V and 12 bases at J, leaving 15 bases unmatched. Germline CDR1 MDHEN, CDR2 SYDVKM.

The chain links TRBV5-5 to TRBJ2-5, with TRBD1 matching 9 bases. The length of the CDR3 is 15 residues. The germline gives CDR1 SGHKS, CDR2 YYEKEE (reference sequence). The junction had 2 bases not matched to a gene; V was cut back by 0 bases and J by 2 bases. CDR3 sequence: CASSLGQGGQETQYF. CDR3 bases: TGTGCCAGCAGCTTGGGACAGGGGGGACAAGAGACCCAGTACTTC.

Here the CDR3 DNA reads TGTGCCAGCAGCTTAAACCCATTGGCATATGGCTACACCTTC. This sequence encodes CASSLNPLAYGYTF. The chain joins TRBV11-2 to TRBJ1-2, with no clear D. CDR1 SGHAT and CDR2 FQNNGV come from the germline V gene. There are 14 residues in the CDR3. The V end lost 2 bases, the J end lost 5 bases, and 12 bases lay between the germline ends.

This chain uses TRBV11-2 with TRBJ2-3; TRBD1 aligns across 8 bases. V shed 5 bases, J shed 2 bases, and the junction held 6 bases outside the gene matches. Per germline, CDR1 SGHAT and CDR2 FQNNGV. The CDR3 extends over 15 amino acids. The CDR3 DNA follows: TGTGCCAGCAGCATGACAGGGGCGGACACAGATACGCAGTATTTT. It specifies CASSMTGADTDTQYF.

CDR3 sequence: CASSLAPSGPTGELFF. DNA for the CDR3: TGTGCCAGCAGCTTAGCGCCTAGCGGGCCCACCGGGGAGCTGTTTTTT. This chain uses TRBV7-6 with TRBJ2-2; 8 bases are a match to TRBD2. In germline, CDR1 is SGHVS, CDR2 FNYEAQ. The CDR3 length is 16 residues. The trim removed 0 bases at V and 4 bases at J, leaving 4 bases unmatched.

V is TRBV19 and J is TRBJ2-3; TRBD2 is a possible D gene (6 bases). V lost 4 bases to trimming and J lost 0 bases, with 11 bases between them. Germline CDR1 LNHDA, CDR2 SQIVND (reference sequence). The CDR3 loop spans 15 amino acids. This CDR3 is CASSTGLQSTDTQYF. Here the CDR3 DNA reads TGTGCCAGTAGTACGGGACTCCAGAGCACAGATACGCAGTATTTT.

The V and J genes are TRBV19 and TRBJ2-3; 10 bases line up with TRBD1. The CDR3 is made up of 16 amino acids. Unmatched junction bases numbered 10, after V lost 5 bases and J lost 5 bases. CDR1 and CDR2 (germline): LNHDA, SQIVND (reference sequence). CDR3 DNA sequence: TGTGCCAGTAGTTCGTCCGGGACAGGGGTGCGAGATACGCAGTATTTT. It specifies CASSSSGTGVRDTQYF.

In its sample, this clone was seen once. The chain couples TRBV5-1 to TRBJ2-2, with 8 bases aligning to TRBD2. The CDR3 has 14 residues. The J segment lost 4 bases and the V segment lost 10 bases, leaving 9 bases of the junction unmatched. Germline V CDR1 and CDR2: SGHRS, YFSETQ. The chain's CDR3 is CASGRAGGTGELFF. The CDR3 coding sequence is TGCGCCTCTGGTAGGGCGGGAGGCACCGGGGAGCTGTTTTTT.

The chain uses TRBV7-6 and TRBJ1-1; D call uncertain. Trimming stripped 5 bases from V and 1 base from J, with 20 bases between. In germline, CDR1 is SGHVS, CDR2 FNYEAQ. CDR3 length: 17 residues. The CDR3 sequence is CASSLNPRREGNTEAFF. The CDR3 DNA sequence: TGTGCCAGCAGCCTTAACCCGAGAAGAGAGGGGAACACTGAAGCTTTCTTT.

The chain joins TRBV9 to TRBJ2-2; no firm D call. The germline V gene encodes CDR1 SGDLS and CDR2 YYNGEE. The CDR3 loop spans 14 amino acids. V dropped 4 bases and J dropped 1 base, with 8 bases sitting between them. CDR3: CASSSQMNTGELFF. DNA of the CDR3: TGTGCCAGCAGCTCACAAATGAACACCGGGGAGCTGTTTTTT. The variable domain in full, completed from reference TRBV9 and TRBJ2-2, reads DSGVTQTPKHLITATGQRVTLRCSPRSGDLSVYWYQQSLDQGLQFLIQYYNGEERAKGNILERFSAQQFPDLHSELNLSSLELGDSALYFCASSSQMNTGELFFGEGSRLTVL.

DNA for the CDR3: TGTGCCATCAGGGAGCGGGAGAGCTCCTACGAGCAGTACTTC. Amino acid sequence: CAIRERESSYEQYF. The genes are TRBV10-3 and TRBJ2-7; 8 positions match TRBD2. V lost 6 bases and J lost 0; bases outside the gene matches: 4. Germline V lookup: CDR1 ENHRY, CDR2 SYGVKD. This CDR3 region has 14 residues.

The chain is built from TRBV4-2 and TRBJ2-2; TRBD1 matches 8 bases. The CDR3 consists of 15 residues. The V gene end was trimmed by 2 bases and the J gene end by 3 bases; junction bases not matched to a gene: 2. Looked up from germline, CDR1 is LGHNA and CDR2 is YNFKEQ. DNA of the CDR3: TGTGCCAGCAGCCAAAACAGGGGGGACACCGGGGAGCTGTTTTTT. Translation: CASSQNRGDTGELFF.

CDR3: CASSWTSGSSETQYF. The CDR3 DNA follows: TGTGCCAGCAGCTGGACTAGCGGGAGTAGTGAGACCCAGTACTTC. The V and J genes are TRBV7-2 and TRBJ2-5, with 13 nucleotides matching TRBD2. CDR1 is SGHTA and CDR2 is FQGNSA in the germline V gene. This CDR3 contains 15 residues. Trimming at V came to 4 bases and at J to 5 bases, leaving 4 bases not matched to a gene.